This passage covers 21 T cell receptor beta chains from one sample sequenced in a study of blood T cell repertoires in COVID-19. Here immunoSEQ multiplex PCR was the method, and the copy in TCRdb shows in-frame clones only, minus some. This sample has tens of thousands of clones, with around 77% found just once. Sequencing used peripheral blood. The receptor source for this set is a man aged 80 or over with active or convalescent COVID-19.

This clone came up a few times. The chain uses TRBV5-1 and TRBJ2-7; perhaps TRBD1 as D (7 bases). The CDR3 runs to 12 residues. With 6 bases removed from V and 7 bases from J, the gap between germline ends came to 14 bases. The V gene's germline CDR1 is SGHRS and CDR2 YFSETQ. The CDR3 sequence: CASTEQGREQYF. The CDR3 coding sequence is TGCGCCAGCACAGAACAGGGGAGGGAGCAGTACTTC.

The chain carries TRBV5-1 and TRBJ2-3, with 13 positions matching TRBD2. The CDR3 has 16 residues. The V segment lost 0 bases and the J segment 3 bases; nucleotides outside the gene matches: 1. Germline V gene sequence: CDR1 SGHRS, CDR2 YFSETQ. The CDR3 sequence: CASSLGGLAGTDTQYF. CDR3 nucleotides: TGCGCCAGCAGCTTGGGGGGACTAGCGGGGACAGATACGCAGTATTTT.

This clone was detected only once. The rearrangement joins TRBV24-1 to TRBJ2-1; 9 bases match TRBD2. Germline V gene sequence: CDR1 KGHDR, CDR2 SFDVKD. V shed 3 bases, J shed 7 bases, and the junction held 12 bases outside the gene matches. The CDR3 sequence is 17 residues long. CDR3 region: CATSDPYPSGKGNEQFF. The CDR3 region has the DNA TGTGCCACCAGTGATCCCTACCCTAGCGGGAAAGGGAATGAGCAGTTCTTC.

The V call is TRBV28, the J call TRBJ2-3, with TRBD1 matching 11 bases. Germline trimming cut 5 bases from V and 1 base from J; bases unmatched to any gene: 8. The CDR3 is 17 residues long. Germline CDR1 MDHEN, CDR2 SYDVKM. The CDR3: CASSLGTGGYGTDTQYF. The CDR3 DNA follows: TGTGCCAGCAGTCTTGGGACAGGGGGGTACGGCACAGATACGCAGTATTTT.

The rearrangement links TRBV19 to TRBJ2-1; TRBD2 matches at 7 bases. The V and J ends lost 4 bases and 11 bases, in that order; junction bases with no gene match: 14. This CDR3 region has 15 residues. Per the germline V gene, CDR1 is LNHDA and CDR2 is SQIVND (reference sequence). The chain's CDR3 is CASSRGGTPDRQQFF. CDR3 in DNA: TGTGCCAGTAGTAGGGGGGGGACCCCCGACCGTCAGCAGTTCTTC. Supplemented by reference TRBV19 and TRBJ2-1, the full variable domain reads DGGITQSPKYLFRKEGQNVTLSCEQNLNHDAMYWYRQDPGQGLRLIYYSQIVNDFQKGDIAEGYSVSREKKESFPLTVTSAQKNPTAFYLCASSRGGTPDRQQFFGPGTRLTVL.

The chain carries TRBV5-6 and TRBJ2-7; TRBD2 aligns across 12 bases. After removal of 4 bases from V and 5 bases from J, the junction contained 16 bases not matched to a gene. Germline CDR1 and CDR2: SGHDT and YYEEEE. CDR3 length equals 18 residues. The CDR3 nucleotides read TGTGCCAGCAGCCCGCTAAACCAACCGACTAGCGGGAGAGACGAGCAGTACTTC. Its protein is CASSPLNQPTSGRDEQYF.

The chain combines TRBV5-4 with TRBJ2-1, with 8 positions matching TRBD2. CDR1 and CDR2 (germline): SGHNT, YYREEE (reference sequence). Losses at the gene ends were 2 bases for V and 5 bases for J; bases not matched to a gene: 6. This CDR3 has 15 residues. The CDR3 spells CASSFPGGDDNEQFF. CDR3 DNA: TGTGCCAGCAGCTTTCCGGGGGGGGATGACAATGAGCAGTTCTTC.

This rearrangement joins TRBV10-3 to TRBJ2-7; D is perhaps TRBD2 (6 bases). V was trimmed by 8 bases and J by 4 bases, leaving 9 bases between them. Per germline, CDR1 ENHRY and CDR2 SYGVKD. This CDR3 region has 11 residues. CDR3 nucleotides: TGTGCCATCTCCCGGGAGTACGAGCAGTACTTC. Amino acid sequence: CAISREYEQYF.

V gene TRBV5-4 combines with J gene TRBJ2-1; TRBD2 matches at 9 bases. This CDR3 region has 16 residues. The V segment lost 2 bases and the J segment 0 bases; nucleotides outside the gene matches: 3. CDR1 SGHNT and CDR2 YYREEE come from the germline V gene (reference sequence). Here the CDR3 DNA reads TGTGCCAGCAGCTTTAGCGGGGGACGCTCCTACAATGAGCAGTTCTTC. Translation: CASSFSGGRSYNEQFF.

The chain recombines TRBV4-2 with TRBJ2-7; D perhaps matches TRBD2 (5 bases). Germline values: CDR1 LGHNA, CDR2 YNFKEQ. V was cut by 4 bases and J by 0 bases, with 13 bases left in between. The CDR3 extends over 15 amino acids. The CDR3 region has the DNA TGTGCCAGCAGCCGAGGGAACACAGACTCCTACGAGCAGTACTTC. Residues: CASSRGNTDSYEQYF.

The V call is TRBV7-2, the J call TRBJ2-5; TRBD2 might be the D (5 bases). Trimming pared 1 base from V and 5 bases from J, leaving 8 bases between. The CDR3 is made up of 13 amino acids. Germline CDR1 reads SGHTA; CDR2 reads FQGNSA. The CDR3 nucleotides are TGTGCCAGCAGCTTAGGCGGGTTTGAGACCCAGTACTTC. It encodes CASSLGGFETQYF.

Comment on this clone: The junction differs from germline at one of its ends, possibly a read error. The V and J genes are TRBV5-1 and TRBJ2-5; 14 nucleotides agree with TRBD2. CDR1 is SGHRS, CDR2 YFSETQ, per germline. The CDR3 runs 16 residues. The CDR3 sequence: CARSGGGLAGVETQYF. The CDR3 region has the DNA TGCGCCCGCAGCGGGGGGGGACTAGCGGGAGTAGAGACCCAGTACTTC.

The chain uses TRBV6-2 or TRBV6-3 and TRBJ2-1; 7 positions agree with TRBD1. The CDR3 covers 13 residues. CDR1 is MNHEY, CDR2 SVGEGT, per germline. V was clipped by 4 bases and J by 5 bases; unmatched bases: 2. CDR3 DNA sequence: TGTGCCAGCAGTTCCCAGGGGGACAATGAGCAGTTCTTC. Residues: CASSSQGDNEQFF.

V and J are TRBV2 and TRBJ1-5; 11 bases map to TRBD1. The CDR3 loop spans 15 amino acids. Germline V CDR1 and CDR2: SNHLY, FYNNEI. With V trimmed by 4 bases and J by 4 bases, 3 bases remained unmatched. The CDR3 nucleotides read TGTGCCAGCAGTGCTGGACAGGGGGCGAATCAGCCCCAGCATTTT. It codes for CASSAGQGANQPQHF. Full variable domain (outside the CDR3, taken from reference TRBV2 and TRBJ1-5): EPEVTQTPSHQVTQMGQEVILRCVPISNHLYFYWYRQILGQKVEFLVSFYNNEISEKSEIFDDQFSVERPDGSNFTLKIRSTKLEDSAMYFCASSAGQGANQPQHFGDGTRLSIL.

The chain recombines TRBV7-9 with TRBJ2-3, with TRBD1 matching over 7 bases. Per the germline V gene, CDR1 is SEHNR and CDR2 is FQNEAQ (reference sequence). This CDR3 has 12 amino acids. V lost 10 bases to trimming and J lost 6 bases; unmatched junction nucleotides: 7. CDR3 sequence: CATSTGMDTQYF. CDR3 in DNA: TGTGCCACCTCGACAGGGATGGATACGCAGTATTTT.

The chain has TRBV6-5 and TRBJ1-1; TRBD1 is a possible D gene (5 bases). V lost 6 bases and J 0 bases, leaving 14 bases between the germline ends. Germline V gene data show CDR1 as MNHEY and CDR2 as SVGAGI. This CDR3 is 15 amino acids long. The CDR3 DNA is TGTGCCAGCAGACCTCAGGGTCTGATGAACACTGAAGCTTTCTTT. This translates into CASRPQGLMNTEAFF.

The chain recombines TRBV3-1 (or the pseudogene TRBV3-2) with TRBJ2-1, with 7 bases matching TRBD2. V shed 4 bases and J 6 bases; nucleotides not matched to a gene: 15. Germline loops: CDR1 LGHDT, CDR2 YNNKEL (reference sequence). This CDR3 contains 17 residues. CDR3 DNA sequence: TGTGCCAGCAGCCTCCTAGCCGGTGGAGCGGGAAGCAATGAGCAGTTCTTC. It encodes CASSLLAGGAGSNEQFF.

This clone was observed a single time. The V gene is TRBV7-9, the J gene TRBJ2-4; TRBD2 might be the D (6 bases). Germline V gene data show CDR1 as SEHNR and CDR2 as FQNEAQ (reference sequence). The CDR3 extends over 12 amino acids. The V end lost 5 bases, the J end lost 8 bases, and 10 bases lay between the germline ends. The CDR3, as DNA: TGTGCCAGCAGCGACCCGGGAGACATTCAGTACTTC. Amino acid sequence: CASSDPGDIQYF.

The chain recombines TRBV3-1 (or the pseudogene TRBV3-2) with TRBJ2-3, with D perhaps TRBD1 (5 bases). V was cut by 1 base and J by 4 bases, with 15 bases left in between. This CDR3 region has 16 residues. The germline V gene has CDR1 LGHDT and CDR2 YNNKEL (reference sequence). The CDR3 DNA sequence: TGTGCCAGCAGCCAAGGAGTACAGGTTTTTGCAGATACGCAGTATTTT. This encodes CASSQGVQVFADTQYF.

CDR3 DNA sequence: TGCGCCAGCAGCTCGGACTGGAGCTCCTATAATTCACCCCTCCACTTT. It encodes CASSSDWSSYNSPLHF. The rearrangement links TRBV5-1 to TRBJ1-6; D gene ambiguous. Germline assignment: CDR1 SGHRS and CDR2 YFSETQ. The CDR3 is 16 amino acids. V lost 3 bases, J lost 0 bases, and 10 bases lay in between.

The chain uses TRBV28 and TRBJ2-7; the match to TRBD2 covers 11 bases. This CDR3 is 16 amino acids long. The J segment lost 2 bases and the V segment lost 8 bases, leaving 11 bases of the junction unmatched. Per the germline V gene, CDR1 is MDHEN and CDR2 is SYDVKM. In DNA, the CDR3 is TGTGCCAGCGGCACTAGCGGGAGTAATCATCCCTACGAGCAGTACTTC. The encoded protein is CASGTSGSNHPYEQYF.